One sample yielded the 19 T cell receptor beta chains listed below, sequenced in a study of T cell responses to AZD1222 COVID-19 vaccine. Sequenced by immunoSEQ multiplex PCR; TCRdb stores in-frame clones only, minus some. The sample holds tens of thousands of clones; 65% to 90% are singletons and the top ten take roughly 19%. This specimen consisted of peripheral blood, obtained on day 0 of AZD1222 vaccination. Every receptor here comes from an adult in good health.

This clone was detected a few times. The gene calls are TRBV18 and TRBJ2-7; 7 bases are a match to TRBD2. This CDR3 contains 13 residues. V lost 5 bases to trimming and J lost 6 bases; unmatched junction nucleotides: 7. Germline CDR1 KGHSH, CDR2 LQKENI. The CDR3 DNA follows: TGTGCCAGCTCATCCGGGACTACTGCCGAGCAGTACTTC. This codes for CASSSGTTAEQYF.

The chain couples TRBV6-5 to TRBJ2-1; D ambiguous. The CDR3 loop spans 12 amino acids. V gave up 7 bases and J gave up 0 bases, with 4 bases separating them. Germline CDR1 and CDR2: MNHEY and SVGAGI. CDR3 nucleotide sequence: TGTGCCAGCACCAGCTCCTACAATGAGCAGTTCTTC. Translation: CASTSSYNEQFF.

The chain links TRBV19 to TRBJ2-3; a possible D gene is TRBD2 (7 bases). Germline CDR1 and CDR2: LNHDA and SQIVND (reference sequence). This CDR3 has 17 amino acids. V was pared by 4 bases and J by 2 bases, with 19 bases between. This CDR3 is CASSKGRGALYTDTQYF. The CDR3 DNA reads as TGTGCCAGTAGTAAGGGACGGGGGGCCCTTTACACAGATACGCAGTATTTT.

This chain links TRBV3-1 (or the pseudogene TRBV3-2) with TRBJ2-3; D not resolved. CDR3 length: 14 amino acids. Trimming removed 0 bases from V and 0 bases from J, with 4 bases in between. The germline gives CDR1 LGHDT, CDR2 YNNKEL (reference sequence). CDR3 DNA: TGTGCCAGCAGCCAAGATGACAGCACAGATACGCAGTATTTT. Its protein is CASSQDDSTDTQYF.

CDR3 protein: CASSGSTGNTEAFF. The CDR3 DNA reads as TGCGCCAGCAGCGGATCGACAGGAAACACTGAAGCTTTCTTT. The genes are TRBV5-1 and TRBJ1-1, with D tentatively TRBD1 (6 bases). CDR1 and CDR2 (germline): SGHRS, YFSETQ. The CDR3 totals 14 residues. Trimming removed 4 bases from V and 2 bases from J, with 12 bases in between.

This rearrangement joins TRBV11-2 to TRBJ1-1, with a weak D call TRBD1 (5 bases). Germline V gene data show CDR1 as SGHAT and CDR2 as FQNNGV. This CDR3 is 16 amino acids long. Trimming took 4 bases from V and 1 from J, leaving 16 bases between them. CDR3 amino acids: CASSSVRGIQNTEAFF. The CDR3 bases are TGTGCCAGCAGCTCCGTCCGGGGGATTCAGAACACTGAAGCTTTCTTT.

The chain carries TRBV7-9 and TRBJ1-6; perhaps TRBD1 as D (6 bases). Trimming stripped 3 bases from V and 9 bases from J, with 12 bases between. In germline, CDR1 is SEHNR, CDR2 FQNEAQ (reference sequence). The CDR3 runs 14 residues. CDR3 sequence reads: CASSLRQVGSPLHF. The CDR3, as DNA: TGTGCCAGCAGCTTGAGACAGGTCGGTTCACCCCTCCACTTT.

This clone was seen only once. This sequence joins TRBV10-3 and TRBJ1-3; tentative D call: TRBD1 (5 bases). The germline V gene encodes CDR1 ENHRY and CDR2 SYGVKD. Trimming removed 8 bases at V and 0 bases at J, with 14 bases between. CDR3 size: 15 residues. This chain's CDR3 is CAIRGTKDSGNTIYF. The CDR3 nucleotides are TGTGCCATCCGAGGGACGAAAGACTCTGGAAACACCATATATTTT.

CDR3 amino acids: CASSGGTEETQYF. In DNA form, the CDR3 reads TGCGCCAGCAGCGGAGGGACTGAAGAGACCCAGTACTTC. This chain uses TRBV5-1 with TRBJ2-5; possible D gene TRBD2, 6 bases. The CDR3 length is 13 residues. V was cut by 4 bases and J by 3 bases, with 10 bases left in between. Looked up from germline, CDR1 is SGHRS and CDR2 is YFSETQ.

This chain links TRBV7-6 with TRBJ1-4; no clear D gene. CDR1 SGHVS and CDR2 FNYEAQ come from the germline V gene. The CDR3 consists of 14 residues. Trimming took off 2 bases at V and 8 bases at J, with 12 bases between the two ends. CDR3 residues: CASSLKAGYEKLFF. The CDR3 DNA reads TGTGCCAGCAGCTTAAAGGCCGGGTACGAAAAACTGTTTTTT. Using reference TRBV7-6 and TRBJ1-4 for the parts outside the CDR3, the full variable domain is GAGVSQSPRYKVTKRGQDVALRCDPISGHVSLYWYRQALGQGPEFLTYFNYEAQQDKSGLPNDRFSAERPEGSISTLTIQRTEQRDSAMYRCASSLKAGYEKLFFGSGTQLSVL.

J is TRBJ1-1 and V is TRBV2; no definite D call. CDR3 length: 14 amino acids. V was trimmed by 7 bases and J by 1 base, leaving 13 bases between them. CDR1 is SNHLY and CDR2 is FYNNEI in the germline V gene. For the CDR3, the DNA is TGTGCCAGCAAAGTTGGCAGGTCGAACACTGAAGCTTTCTTT. It encodes CASKVGRSNTEAFF.

CDR3 protein: CASSSTWPGELFF. CDR3 bases: TGTGCCAGCAGTTCGACATGGCCCGGGGAGCTGTTTTTT. This chain joins TRBV12-3 or TRBV12-4 and TRBJ2-2; D unresolved. With 4 bases removed from V and 6 bases from J, the gap between germline ends came to 9 bases. This CDR3 contains 13 residues.

V and J are TRBV19 and TRBJ2-7, with a weak D call TRBD2 (7 bases). Trimming pared 5 bases from V and 0 bases from J, leaving 14 bases between. This CDR3 comprises 15 residues. The germline gives CDR1 LNHDA, CDR2 SQIVND (reference sequence). CDR3 DNA: TGTGCCAGTAGTTCGGAGGGGGGGAGCTCCTACGAGCAGTACTTC. This codes for CASSSEGGSSYEQYF.

This rearrangement joins TRBV11-2 to TRBJ2-4; D remains unclear. V dropped 5 bases and J dropped 0 bases, with 23 bases sitting between them. CDR3 size: 19 residues. Germline CDR1 is SGHAT and CDR2 is FQNNGV. The CDR3, as DNA: TGTGCCAGCAGCCCCCGGGTCAGGTTTGAGGCAATAGCCAAAAACATTCAGTACTTC. It is translated as CASSPRVRFEAIAKNIQYF. Full variable domain (remainder filled in from reference TRBV11-2 and TRBJ2-4): EAGVAQSPRYKIIEKRQSVAFWCNPISGHATLYWYQQILGQGPKLLIQFQNNGVVDDSQLPKDRFSAERLKGVDSTLKIQPAKLEDSAVYLCASSPRVRFEAIAKNIQYFGAGTRLSVL.

The chain uses TRBV29-1 and TRBJ1-1; a weak D match, TRBD1 (5 bases). The germline V gene encodes CDR1 SQVTM and CDR2 ANQGSEA. V was cut by 6 bases and J by 4 bases, with 12 bases left in between. CDR3 length: 12 residues. This chain's CDR3 is CSVVTGVTEAFF. The DNA of the CDR3 is TGCAGCGTAGTGACGGGGGTCACTGAAGCTTTCTTT.

This chain uses TRBV6-1 with TRBJ1-4; D gene ambiguous. The CDR3 is made up of 15 amino acids. The germline V gene encodes CDR1 MNHNS and CDR2 SASEGT. The ends were cut back, 3 bases at V and 7 bases at J, with 15 bases in the middle. CDR3 in amino acids: CASSEREAGSEKLFF. CDR3 coding DNA: TGTGCCAGCAGTGAGAGGGAGGCTGGTAGTGAAAAACTGTTTTTT.

Only one count was recorded for this clone. J is TRBJ1-3 and V is TRBV29-1; TRBD1 matches at 7 bases. The V gene's germline CDR1 is SQVTM and CDR2 ANQGSEA. Trimming took 3 bases from V and 2 from J; bases not matched to a gene: 4. The CDR3 covers 14 residues. The DNA of the CDR3 is TGCAGCGTTGACGGCCAGGGGGCTGGAAACACCATATATTTT. Amino acids: CSVDGQGAGNTIYF.

Only a few counts were recorded for this clone. The J gene is TRBJ2-3, the V gene TRBV25-1, with 7 bases that match TRBD1. Germline values: CDR1 MGHDK, CDR2 SYGVNS. With 2 bases clipped from V and 6 bases from J, the junction kept 5 bases outside the gene matches. The CDR3 runs 14 residues. The CDR3 spells CASSERQGTDTQYF. The CDR3 DNA follows: TGTGCCAGCAGTGAACGACAGGGAACGGATACGCAGTATTTT.

The rearrangement links TRBV27 to TRBJ2-7; D is unresolved. The CDR3 consists of 12 residues. From germline, CDR1 is MNHEY and CDR2 SMNVEV (reference sequence). V was shortened by 3 bases and J by 4 bases, with 7 bases between the two germline ends. The CDR3 sequence: CASSFAGYEQYF. In DNA, the CDR3 is TGTGCCAGCAGTTTTGCCGGGTACGAGCAGTACTTC.